This T cell receptor beta chain was sequenced during a study of blood T cell repertoires in COVID-19. For the study at large: Sites across the United States, Italy and Spain contributed samples from acute and convalescent COVID-19. Sample material is recorded as cDNA or gDNA derived from T cells, B-cell-depleted T cells, or PBMCs.

In assigning cohorts, the study relied on participant-reported clinical history. Study processing details: Researchers report that nucleated cell counts were estimated from reference gene primer amplification. The method was immunoSEQ multiplex PCR; TCRdb's version includes in-frame clones alone and lacks a portion of them. V and J calls and clone size come straight from that table; D and trimming were deduced from the DNA. The sample yields some 320,000 clones, roughly 85% seen once. The ends were cut back, 6 bases at V and 4 bases at J, with 6 bases in the middle. Germline loops: CDR1 LNHDA, CDR2 SQIVND (reference sequence). The CDR3 spans 12 residues.

This clonotype originated in a woman aged 25 to 39 who had been exposed to COVID-19. The chain couples TRBV19 to TRBJ1-4; unclear D gene. Sequencing used PBMCs or T cells enriched from blood (not recorded which). CDR3: CASRQFNEKLFF. In DNA form, the CDR3 reads TGTGCCAGTAGACAGTTTAATGAAAAACTGTTTTTT. Using reference TRBV19 and TRBJ1-4 for the parts outside the CDR3, the full variable domain is DGGITQSPKYLFRKEGQNVTLSCEQNLNHDAMYWYRQDPGQGLRLIYYSQIVNDFQKGDIAEGYSVSREKKESFPLTVTSAQKNPTAFYLCASRQFNEKLFFGSGTQLSVL.